Listed below are T cell receptor beta chains from one sample, sequenced in a study of blood T cell repertoires in COVID-19. TCRdb keeps only in-frame clones here, not all; method: immunoSEQ multiplex PCR. The sample shows about 6,400 clones, 84% of them seen only once. Sequencing used peripheral blood. The receptors here all came from a human donor with active COVID-19. The donor label of this sample is uncertain. Both conserved end residues are part of each CDR3. D genes are given only for firm matches. Only some rows state a clone size, as once, few, many or a class for expanded clones.

v_gene	j_gene	len	abundance	d_gene	CDR3nt	CDR3aa
TRBV27	TRBJ2-5	14	-	TRBD1	TGTGCCAGCAGCCCGACAGGGAATAGGGAGACCCAGTACTTC	CASSPTGNRETQYF
TRBV7-9	TRBJ2-1	15	-	-	TGTGCCAGCAGCTCCAGGGCGTATTCCTACAATGAGCAGTTCTTC	CASSSRAYSYNEQFF
TRBV7-2	TRBJ2-1	14	-	TRBD2	TGTGCCAGCAGCTTAGTCCCAGCGGGGTATGAGCAGTTCTTC	CASSLVPAGYEQFF
TRBV4-3	TRBJ2-3	15	-	TRBD2	TGCGCCAGCAGCCCTAGCGGGGGGGCCCCAGATACGCAGTATTTT	CASSPSGGAPDTQYF
TRBV6-5	TRBJ2-1	15	-	TRBD1	TGTGCCAGCAGTTATAAGATGACAGGGCTCAATGAGCAGTTCTTC	CASSYKMTGLNEQFF
TRBV5-4	TRBJ1-2	14	-	-	TGTGCCAGCAGCTTGGCAGGAACTAACTATGGCTACACCTTC	CASSLAGTNYGYTF
TRBV10-2	TRBJ1-5	12	few	-	TGCGCCAGCGGGCAAGTTATTCAGCCCCAGCATTTT	CASGQVIQPQHF
TRBV6-2/TRBV6-3	TRBJ2-2	16	-	TRBD2	TGTGCCAGCAGCCGACTAGCGGGGGGCGGAACCGGGGAGCTGTTTTTT	CASSRLAGGGTGELFF
TRBV5-1	TRBJ2-1	14	-	TRBD2	TGCGCCAGCAGTACTAGCGGGAGTTGGGATGAGCAGTTCTTC	CASSTSGSWDEQFF
TRBV5-1	TRBJ2-5	17	-	TRBD2	TGCGCCAGCAGCTTGGCCTCAGCGGGGGGGCAGCGAGAGACCCAGTACTTC	CASSLASAGGQRETQYF
TRBV3-1/TRBV3-2	TRBJ2-2	18	-	TRBD1	TGTGCCAGCAGCCATCCTGCCAGAGGGACAGGGGGCTCCGGGGAGCTGTTTTTT	CASSHPARGTGGSGELFF
TRBV29-1	TRBJ2-5	13	once	-	TGCAGCGTTCAACAGGGTGGTCGAGAGACCCAGTACTTC	CSVQQGGRETQYF
TRBV6-5	TRBJ2-2	14	once	TRBD1	TGTGCCAGCCGACAGGGGGCGAACACCGGGGAGCTGTTTTTT	CASRQGANTGELFF
TRBV10-1	TRBJ2-3	17	-	TRBD2	TGCGCCAGCAGTGAGTCAGGGGCGGGAGGGAGCACAGATACGCAGTATTTT	CASSESGAGGSTDTQYF
TRBV30	TRBJ2-3	13	-	TRBD1	TGTGCCTTAAGGGGGCAGGGCACAGATACGCAGTATTTT	CALRGQGTDTQYF
TRBV19	TRBJ1-2	11	-	TRBD1	TGTGCCACTCGGACAGGGGGTGGCTACACCTTC	CATRTGGGYTF
TRBV28	TRBJ1-1	15	hyperexpanded	TRBD1	TGTGCCAGCAGTCACCACAGGGGACTGAACACTGAAGCTTTCTTT	CASSHHRGLNTEAFF
TRBV10-3	TRBJ2-1	14	-	TRBD1	TGTGCCATCAGTGATTCGGGACAGGGCTATGAGCAGTTCTTC	CAISDSGQGYEQFF
TRBV7-6	TRBJ2-7	15	-	TRBD1	TGTGCCAGCAGCCAAAGGACAGGGGTTTCCTACGAGCAGTACTTC	CASSQRTGVSYEQYF
TRBV28	TRBJ1-3	15	-	TRBD1	TGTGCCAGCAGAATGGGGACAGGGGTGGGAAACACCATATATTTT	CASRMGTGVGNTIYF
TRBV6-2/TRBV6-3	TRBJ2-6	16	-	-	TGTGCCAGCAGCCCGATTCGGAGCTCTGGGGCCAACGTCCTGACTTTC	CASSPIRSSGANVLTF
TRBV7-8	TRBJ1-2	14	-	TRBD1	TGTGCCAGCAGCCCTAGGACAGGGGGGTATGGCTACACCTTC	CASSPRTGGYGYTF
TRBV30	TRBJ1-6	14	-	TRBD1	TGTGCCTGTCCTCGGACAGGGGGCCATTCACCCCTCCACTTT	CACPRTGGHSPLHF
TRBV6-5	TRBJ2-7	13	-	TRBD2	TGTGCCAGCAGGACTAGCGGGAGGTACGAGCAGTACTTC	CASRTSGRYEQYF
TRBV7-6	TRBJ2-2	15	-	-	TGTGCCAGCAGCCGGGGGGCAGGCAACACCGGGGAGCTGTTTTTT	CASSRGAGNTGELFF
TRBV3-1/TRBV3-2	TRBJ2-3	15	once	TRBD2	TGTGCCAGTGGGCGGGGGGTCCCCCGGGGGAATACGCAGTATTTT	CASGRGVPRGNTQYF
TRBV7-7	TRBJ2-2	15	-	-	TGTGCCAGCAGCGCACAGGGATCGAACACCGGGGAGCTGTTTTTT	CASSAQGSNTGELFF
TRBV7-9	TRBJ1-2	12	-	TRBD1	TGTGCCAGCAGCCTTGGGACAGGGGAGTCCACCTTC	CASSLGTGESTF
TRBV19	TRBJ2-1	14	few	TRBD2	TGTGCCACCTCGGGACTAGCGGGAGCTGATGAGCAGTTCTTC	CATSGLAGADEQFF
TRBV5-5	TRBJ2-2	17	-	TRBD1	TGTGCCAGCAGCGTACTACCGGGACAGCTTAACACCGGGGAGCTGTTTTTT	CASSVLPGQLNTGELFF
TRBV7-2	TRBJ2-1	13	once	TRBD1	TGTGCCAGCAGCTTAGCTAAAGACAGGGGACAGTTCTTC	CASSLAKDRGQFF
TRBV5-5	TRBJ1-6	14	-	TRBD1	TGTGCCAGCAGCGAGGGGGCCGGGAATTCACCCCTCCACTTT	CASSEGAGNSPLHF
TRBV18	TRBJ1-3	18	-	-	TGTGCCAGCTCACCACGAAAGGCCACAGCGGACTCTGGAAACACCATATATTTT	CASSPRKATADSGNTIYF
TRBV7-7	TRBJ2-5	16	-	TRBD2	TGTGCCAGCAGCTCGGGACTAGCGGGGGGCCAGGAGACCCAGTACTTC	CASSSGLAGGQETQYF
TRBV14	TRBJ1-1	13	few	-	TGTGCCAGCAGCCAACGGGAACAAAATGAAGCTTTCTTT	CASSQREQNEAFF
TRBV28	TRBJ2-7	15	-	-	TGTGCCAGCAGTTTAAGTCAAAAAGGGGCCTACGAGCAGTACTTC	CASSLSQKGAYEQYF
TRBV25-1	TRBJ2-5	18	once	-	TGTGCCAGCAGTGAATCCTCCCCCGGGGGGCGGGGGCGGGAGACCCAGTACTTC	CASSESSPGGRGRETQYF
TRBV30	TRBJ2-5	15	-	TRBD2	TGTGCCTGGAGGGGACAGCGGGGGGCTCAAGAGACCCAGTACTTC	CAWRGQRGAQETQYF
TRBV2	TRBJ1-1	13	-	TRBD1	TGTGCCAGCAGCCGACAGGGCAACACTGAAGCTTTCTTT	CASSRQGNTEAFF
TRBV7-2	TRBJ2-3	17	-	TRBD2	TGTGCCAGCAGCCCCGGGCGGCTAGCGGGGGGGCTTGATACGCAGTATTTT	CASSPGRLAGGLDTQYF
TRBV5-5	TRBJ1-5	15	few	TRBD1	TGTGCCAGCAGCCGGGACAGGGGGAGCAATCAGCCCCAGCATTTT	CASSRDRGSNQPQHF
TRBV6-5	TRBJ1-1	13	few	-	TGTGCCAGCAGCGGCGGGACCAACACTGAAGCTTTCTTT	CASSGGTNTEAFF
TRBV28	TRBJ2-2	18	-	TRBD2	TGTGCCAGCAGTGATCCTCCGGGACTAGCGGCCGTATACCGGGAGCTGTTTTTT	CASSDPPGLAAVYRELFF
TRBV18	TRBJ1-4	17	-	-	TGTGCCAGCTCACCACTGGGAGGGACCGGAATTAATGAAAAACTGTTTTTT	CASSPLGGTGINEKLFF
TRBV11-3	TRBJ2-7	15	-	-	TGTGCCAGCAGCTTAGCCCCAGGTTTGGACTACGAGCAGTACTTC	CASSLAPGLDYEQYF
TRBV5-8	TRBJ2-3	15	-	-	TGTGCCAGCAGCTTGGCAGGGTCTTTCACAGATACGCAGTATTTT	CASSLAGSFTDTQYF
TRBV5-1	TRBJ2-3	15	-	TRBD2	TGCGCCAGCAGCTTACTAGCGGTGTACACAGATACGCAGTATTTT	CASSLLAVYTDTQYF
TRBV5-1	TRBJ2-3	15	-	TRBD1	TGCGCCAGCAGCTTAGGGACAGTTAGCACAGATACGCAGTATTTT	CASSLGTVSTDTQYF
TRBV3-1/TRBV3-2	TRBJ1-3	14	few	TRBD1	TGTGCCAGCAGCCCGACAGGGTTTGGAAACACCATATATTTT	CASSPTGFGNTIYF
TRBV5-1	TRBJ2-5	12	-	-	TGCGCCAGCAGGGGGGGTTTGCAGACCCAGTACTTC	CASRGGLQTQYF
TRBV12-5	TRBJ2-1	17	once	TRBD2	TGTGCTAGTGGTTATGGGACTAGCCCTAGCTCCTACAATGAGCAGTTCTTC	CASGYGTSPSSYNEQFF
TRBV10-3	TRBJ2-7	13	-	TRBD1	TGTGCCATCAGGTGGGACAGATCCTACGAGCAGTACTTC	CAIRWDRSYEQYF
TRBV30	TRBJ2-7	17	few	TRBD2	TGTGCCTGGGGCCGCTGGAGGGTGGCTAGCGGGAACTACGAGCAGTACTTC	CAWGRWRVASGNYEQYF
TRBV10-2	TRBJ1-5	15	-	TRBD1	TGCGCCAGCAGTCTTACAGGGGGCGCAGGGCAGCCCCAGCATTTT	CASSLTGGAGQPQHF
TRBV30	TRBJ1-5	16	-	TRBD1	TGTGCCTGGAATTTAGGTCCCACAGGGGGAAATCAGCCCCAGCATTTT	CAWNLGPTGGNQPQHF
TRBV7-2	TRBJ2-1	17	-	TRBD2	TGTGCCAGCAGCCCGCGGGGCGGGGGGTTCTCCTACAATGAGCAGTTCTTC	CASSPRGGGFSYNEQFF
TRBV23-1	TRBJ2-1	16	-	TRBD2	TGCGCCAGCAGCTTATCCGGGAGGCTAGCCCGCTGGGAGCAGTTCTTC	CASSLSGRLARWEQFF
TRBV10-3	TRBJ1-5	12	once	-	TGTGCCATCAGTGTTCGAGATCAGCCCCAGCATTTT	CAISVRDQPQHF
TRBV18	TRBJ1-1	15	-	TRBD1	TGTGCCAGCTCACCCGGGACAGGGGTGAACACTGAAGCTTTCTTT	CASSPGTGVNTEAFF